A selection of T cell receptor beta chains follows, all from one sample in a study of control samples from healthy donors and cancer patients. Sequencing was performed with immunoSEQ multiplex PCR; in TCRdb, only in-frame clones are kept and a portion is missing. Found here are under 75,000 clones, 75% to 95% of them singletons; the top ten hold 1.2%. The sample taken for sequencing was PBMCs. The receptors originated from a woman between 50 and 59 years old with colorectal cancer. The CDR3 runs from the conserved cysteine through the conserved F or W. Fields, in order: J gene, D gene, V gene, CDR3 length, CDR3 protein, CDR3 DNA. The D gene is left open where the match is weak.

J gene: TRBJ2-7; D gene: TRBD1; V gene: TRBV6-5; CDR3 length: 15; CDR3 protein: CASSHHGQGQHEQYF; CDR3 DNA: TGTGCCAGCAGTCACCACGGACAGGGACAGCACGAGCAGTACTTC
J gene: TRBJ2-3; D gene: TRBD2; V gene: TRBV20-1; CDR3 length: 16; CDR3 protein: CSASHGAGGLSDTQYF; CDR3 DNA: TGCAGTGCTAGTCACGGTGCGGGAGGGCTTTCAGATACGCAGTATTTT
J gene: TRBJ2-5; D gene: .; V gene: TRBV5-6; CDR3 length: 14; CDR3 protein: CASSLGGPQETQYF; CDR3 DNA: TGTGCCAGCAGCTTGGGGGGTCCCCAAGAGACCCAGTACTTC
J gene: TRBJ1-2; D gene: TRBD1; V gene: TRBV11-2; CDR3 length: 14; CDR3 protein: CASSLTGVGRGYTF; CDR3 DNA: TGTGCCAGCAGCTTGACAGGGGTAGGGCGTGGCTACACCTTC
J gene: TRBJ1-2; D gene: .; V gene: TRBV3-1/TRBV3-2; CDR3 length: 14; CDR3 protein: CASSQGRINYGYTF; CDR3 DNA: TGTGCCAGCAGCCAAGGACGGATTAACTATGGCTACACCTTC
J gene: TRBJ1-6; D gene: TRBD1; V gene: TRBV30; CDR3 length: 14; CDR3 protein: CAWSRDRGGSPLHF; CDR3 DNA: TGTGCCTGGAGTCGTGACAGGGGCGGTTCACCCCTCCACTTT
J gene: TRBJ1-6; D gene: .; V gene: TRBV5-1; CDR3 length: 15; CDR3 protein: CASSMGRDRTSPLHF; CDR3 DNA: TGCGCCAGCAGCATGGGGCGGGACCGGACTTCACCCCTCCACTTT
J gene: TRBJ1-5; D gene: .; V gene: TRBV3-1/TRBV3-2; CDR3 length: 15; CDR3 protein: CASSQAWTSNQPQHF; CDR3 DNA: TGTGCCAGCAGCCAAGCGTGGACTAGCAATCAGCCCCAGCATTTT
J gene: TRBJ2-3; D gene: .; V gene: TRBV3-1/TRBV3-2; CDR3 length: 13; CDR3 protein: CASSRTSTDTQYF; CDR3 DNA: TGTGCCAGCAGCCGAACTAGCACAGATACGCAGTATTTT
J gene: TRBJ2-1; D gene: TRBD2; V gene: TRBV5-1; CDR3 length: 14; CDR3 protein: CASSAGLAGGISIF; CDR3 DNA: TGCGCCAGCAGCGCGGGACTAGCGGGGGGGATTTCGATCTTC